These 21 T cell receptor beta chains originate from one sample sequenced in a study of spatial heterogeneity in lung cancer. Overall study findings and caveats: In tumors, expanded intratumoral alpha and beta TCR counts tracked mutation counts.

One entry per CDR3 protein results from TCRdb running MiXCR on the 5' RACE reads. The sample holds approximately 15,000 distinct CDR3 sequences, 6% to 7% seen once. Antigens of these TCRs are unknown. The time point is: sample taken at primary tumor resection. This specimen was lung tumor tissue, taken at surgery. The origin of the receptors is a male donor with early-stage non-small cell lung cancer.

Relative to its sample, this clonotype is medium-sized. The CDR3 loop reads CASRNLNSNTEAFF. DNA for the CDR3: TGTGCCAGCAGAAACTTGAATAGTAACACTGAAGCTTTCTTT. This chain connects TRBV7-2 to TRBJ1-1, with unresolved D. This CDR3 contains 14 residues. V lost 6 bases and J 2 bases, leaving 13 bases between the germline ends. Germline V gene sequence: CDR1 SGHTA, CDR2 FQGNSA.

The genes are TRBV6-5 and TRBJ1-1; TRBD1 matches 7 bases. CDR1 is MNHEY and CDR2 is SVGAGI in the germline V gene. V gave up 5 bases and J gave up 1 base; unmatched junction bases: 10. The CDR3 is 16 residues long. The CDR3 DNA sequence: TGTGCCAGCAGTACAGGGGTCCCCGGGTCGAACACTGAAGCTTTCTTT. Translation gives CASSTGVPGSNTEAFF.

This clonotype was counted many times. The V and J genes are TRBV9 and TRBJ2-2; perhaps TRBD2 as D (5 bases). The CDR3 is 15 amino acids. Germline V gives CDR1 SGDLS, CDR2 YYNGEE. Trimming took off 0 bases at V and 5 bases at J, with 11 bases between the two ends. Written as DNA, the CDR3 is TGTGCCAGCAGCGTAGGGGAGCGGTCGACCGGGGAGCTGTTTTTT. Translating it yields CASSVGERSTGELFF.

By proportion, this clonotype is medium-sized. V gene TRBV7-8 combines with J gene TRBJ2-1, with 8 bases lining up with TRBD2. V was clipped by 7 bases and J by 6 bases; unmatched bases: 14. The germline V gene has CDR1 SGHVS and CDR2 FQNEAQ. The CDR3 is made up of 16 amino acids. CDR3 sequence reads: CASTGLWAGGSNEQFF. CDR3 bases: TGTGCCAGCACCGGTCTGTGGGCGGGAGGAAGCAATGAGCAGTTCTTC.

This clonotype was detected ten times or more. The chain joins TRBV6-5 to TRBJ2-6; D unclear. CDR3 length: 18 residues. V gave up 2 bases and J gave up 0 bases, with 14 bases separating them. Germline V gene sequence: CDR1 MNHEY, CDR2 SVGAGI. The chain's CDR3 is CASSYGRVPYSGANVLTF. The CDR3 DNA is TGTGCCAGCAGTTACGGAAGGGTCCCCTACTCTGGGGCCAACGTCCTGACTTTC.

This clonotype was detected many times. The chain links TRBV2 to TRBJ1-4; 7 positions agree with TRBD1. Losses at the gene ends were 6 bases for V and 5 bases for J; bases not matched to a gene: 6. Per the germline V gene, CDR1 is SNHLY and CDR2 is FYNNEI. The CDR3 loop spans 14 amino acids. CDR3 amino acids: CASSDRAGNEKLFF. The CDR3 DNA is TGTGCCAGCAGCGACAGGGCGGGGAATGAAAAACTGTTTTTT.

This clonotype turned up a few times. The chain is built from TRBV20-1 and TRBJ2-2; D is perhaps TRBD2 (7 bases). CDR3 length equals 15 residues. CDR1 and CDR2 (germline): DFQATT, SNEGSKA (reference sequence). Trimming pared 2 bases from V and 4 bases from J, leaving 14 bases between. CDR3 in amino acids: CSARPSGGGTGELFF. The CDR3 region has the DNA TGCAGTGCTAGACCGTCGGGGGGCGGCACCGGGGAGCTGTTTTTT.

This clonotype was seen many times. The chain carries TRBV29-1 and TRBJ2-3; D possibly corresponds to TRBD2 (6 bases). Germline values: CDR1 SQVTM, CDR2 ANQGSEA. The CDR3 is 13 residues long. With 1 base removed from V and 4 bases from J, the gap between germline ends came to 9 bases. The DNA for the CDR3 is TGCAGCGTTGAAGGCGGGGTTTCAGATACGCAGTATTTT. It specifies CSVEGGVSDTQYF.

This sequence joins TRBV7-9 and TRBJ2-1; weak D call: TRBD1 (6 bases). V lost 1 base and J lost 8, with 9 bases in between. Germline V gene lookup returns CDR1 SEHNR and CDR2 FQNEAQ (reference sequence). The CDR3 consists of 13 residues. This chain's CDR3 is CASSLGAGDEQFF. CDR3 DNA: TGTGCCAGCAGCTTAGGGGCAGGGGATGAGCAGTTCTTC.

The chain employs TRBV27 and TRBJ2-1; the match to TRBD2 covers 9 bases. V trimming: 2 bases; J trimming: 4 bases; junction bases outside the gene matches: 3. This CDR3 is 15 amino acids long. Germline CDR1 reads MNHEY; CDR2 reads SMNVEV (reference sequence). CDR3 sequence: CASSLQTSGYNEQFF. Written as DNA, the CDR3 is TGTGCCAGCAGTTTACAGACTAGCGGTTACAATGAGCAGTTCTTC.

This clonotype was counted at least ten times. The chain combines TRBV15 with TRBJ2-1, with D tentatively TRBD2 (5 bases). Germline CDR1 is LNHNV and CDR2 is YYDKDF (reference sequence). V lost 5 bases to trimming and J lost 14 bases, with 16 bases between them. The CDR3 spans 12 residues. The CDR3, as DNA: TGTGCCACCAGCGGATCTGGAGGCCAGGAGTTCTTC. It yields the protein CATSGSGGQEFF.

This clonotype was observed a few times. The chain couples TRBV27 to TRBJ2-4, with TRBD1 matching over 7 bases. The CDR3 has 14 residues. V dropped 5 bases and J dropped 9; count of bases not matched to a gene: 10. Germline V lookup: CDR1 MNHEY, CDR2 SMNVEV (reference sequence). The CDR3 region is CASSPTGSLVIQYF. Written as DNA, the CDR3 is TGTGCCAGCAGTCCGACAGGGAGTTTGGTCATTCAGTACTTC.

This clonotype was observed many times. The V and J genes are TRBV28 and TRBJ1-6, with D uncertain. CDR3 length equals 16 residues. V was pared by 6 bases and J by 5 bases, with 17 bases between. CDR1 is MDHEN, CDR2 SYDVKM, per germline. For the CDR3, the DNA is TGTGCCAGCAGGGGCAAGGGCACGAGAAATAATTCACCCCTCCACTTT. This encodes CASRGKGTRNNSPLHF.

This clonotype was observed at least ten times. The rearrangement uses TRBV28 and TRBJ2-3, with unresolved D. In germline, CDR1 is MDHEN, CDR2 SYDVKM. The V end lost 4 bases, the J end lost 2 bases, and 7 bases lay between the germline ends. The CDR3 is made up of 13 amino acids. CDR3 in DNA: TGTGCCAGCAGTTCAACCAACACAGATACGCAGTATTTT. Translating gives CASSSTNTDTQYF.

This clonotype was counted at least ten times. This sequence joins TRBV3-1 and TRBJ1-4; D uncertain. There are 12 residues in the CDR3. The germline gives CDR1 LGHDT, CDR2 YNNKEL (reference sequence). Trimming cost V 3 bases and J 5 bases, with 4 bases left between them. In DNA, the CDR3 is TGTGCCAGCAGCCAGCTCAATGAAAAACTGTTTTTT. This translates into CASSQLNEKLFF.

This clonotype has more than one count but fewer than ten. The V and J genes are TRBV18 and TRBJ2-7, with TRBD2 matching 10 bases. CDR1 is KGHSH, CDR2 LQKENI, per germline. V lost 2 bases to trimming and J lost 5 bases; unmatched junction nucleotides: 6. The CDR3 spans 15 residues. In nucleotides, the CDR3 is TGTGCCAGCTCACCAACGGCTAGCGGGAGTCACGAGCAGTACTTC. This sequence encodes CASSPTASGSHEQYF.

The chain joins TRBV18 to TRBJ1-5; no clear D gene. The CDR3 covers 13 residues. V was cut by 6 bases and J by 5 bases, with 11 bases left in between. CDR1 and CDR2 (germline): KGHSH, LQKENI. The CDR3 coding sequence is TGTGCCAGCTCCAAAGATTCCGATCAGCCCCAGCATTTT. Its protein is CASSKDSDQPQHF.

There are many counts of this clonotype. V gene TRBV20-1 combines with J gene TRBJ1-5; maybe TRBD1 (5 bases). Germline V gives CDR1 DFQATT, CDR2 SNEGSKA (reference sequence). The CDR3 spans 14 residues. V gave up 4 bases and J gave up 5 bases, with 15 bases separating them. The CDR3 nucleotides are TGCAGTGCTAAACACACCCCGGGGGATCAGCCCCAGCATTTT. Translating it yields CSAKHTPGDQPQHF.

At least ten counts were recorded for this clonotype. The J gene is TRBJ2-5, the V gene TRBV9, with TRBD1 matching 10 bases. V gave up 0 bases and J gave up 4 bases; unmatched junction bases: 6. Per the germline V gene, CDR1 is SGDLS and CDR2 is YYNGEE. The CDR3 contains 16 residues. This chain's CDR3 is CASSVGHGTGVETQYF. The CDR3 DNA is TGTGCCAGCAGCGTAGGCCACGGGACAGGGGTAGAGACCCAGTACTTC. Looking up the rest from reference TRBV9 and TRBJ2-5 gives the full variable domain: DSGVTQTPKHLITATGQRVTLRCSPRSGDLSVYWYQQSLDQGLQFLIQYYNGEERAKGNILERFSAQQFPDLHSELNLSSLELGDSALYFCASSVGHGTGVETQYFGPGTRLLVL.

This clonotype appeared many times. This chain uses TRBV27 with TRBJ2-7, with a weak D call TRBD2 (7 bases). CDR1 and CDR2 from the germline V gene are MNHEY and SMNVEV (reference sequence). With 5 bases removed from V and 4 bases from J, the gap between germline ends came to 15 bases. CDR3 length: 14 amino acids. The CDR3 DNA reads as TGTGCCAGCAGTGAGGGAGGGGGAGGATACGAGCAGTACTTC. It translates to CASSEGGGGYEQYF.

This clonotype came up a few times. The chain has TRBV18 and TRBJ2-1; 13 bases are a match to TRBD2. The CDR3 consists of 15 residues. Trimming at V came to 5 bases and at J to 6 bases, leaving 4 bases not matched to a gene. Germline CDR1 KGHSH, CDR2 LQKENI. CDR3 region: CASSTGLAGANEQFF. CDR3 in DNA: TGTGCCAGCTCAACAGGACTAGCGGGAGCCAATGAGCAGTTCTTC.